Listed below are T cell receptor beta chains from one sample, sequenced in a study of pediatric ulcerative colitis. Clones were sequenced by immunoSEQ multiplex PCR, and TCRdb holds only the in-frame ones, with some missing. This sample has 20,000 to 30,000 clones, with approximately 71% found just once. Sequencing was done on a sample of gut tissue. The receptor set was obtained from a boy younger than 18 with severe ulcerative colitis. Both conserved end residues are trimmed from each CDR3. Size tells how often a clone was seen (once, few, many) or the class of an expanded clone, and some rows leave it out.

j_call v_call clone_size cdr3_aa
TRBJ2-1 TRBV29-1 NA SSEGDGSIYNEQF
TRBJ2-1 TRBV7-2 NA ASSVSGTYNEQF
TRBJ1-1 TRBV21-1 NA ASSNPGQGAAGAF
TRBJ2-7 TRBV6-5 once ASSYTGQPVLREQY
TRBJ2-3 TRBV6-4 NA ASSKSETFDTDTQY
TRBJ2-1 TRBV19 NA ASSMVSSRLVNEQF
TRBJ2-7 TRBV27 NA ASSLPGLVPYEQY
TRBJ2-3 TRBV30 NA ASAHRGWTDTQY
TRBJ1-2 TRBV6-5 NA ASSDGTGYYGYT
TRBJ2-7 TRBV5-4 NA ASSFKRLAPEGVEQY
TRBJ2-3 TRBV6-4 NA ASSDSVASTSGTDTQY
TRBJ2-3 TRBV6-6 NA ASSYSTGKDTQY
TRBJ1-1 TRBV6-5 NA ASSYSMGTEAF
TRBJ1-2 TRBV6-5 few ASRRPGQGMYGYT
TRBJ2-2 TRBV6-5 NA ASRRLNTGELF
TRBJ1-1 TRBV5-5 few ASSAGQGNARRYEAF
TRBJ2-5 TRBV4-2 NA ASSQAETGGAETQY
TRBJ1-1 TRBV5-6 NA ASSWGRDTEAF
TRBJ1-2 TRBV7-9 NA ASSLLLIRNYGYT
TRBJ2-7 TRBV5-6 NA ASSLRPLGYEQY
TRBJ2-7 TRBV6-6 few ASSSPGQGAREQY
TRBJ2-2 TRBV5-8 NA ATRSDRGHSTGELF
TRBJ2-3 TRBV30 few AWRGEDTQY
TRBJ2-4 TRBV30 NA AWSGTVAKNIQY
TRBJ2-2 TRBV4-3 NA ASSQTGTSVRTGELF
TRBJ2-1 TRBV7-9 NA ASSLVDHGGMDYNEQF
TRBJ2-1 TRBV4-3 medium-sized ASSQDWGLNEQF